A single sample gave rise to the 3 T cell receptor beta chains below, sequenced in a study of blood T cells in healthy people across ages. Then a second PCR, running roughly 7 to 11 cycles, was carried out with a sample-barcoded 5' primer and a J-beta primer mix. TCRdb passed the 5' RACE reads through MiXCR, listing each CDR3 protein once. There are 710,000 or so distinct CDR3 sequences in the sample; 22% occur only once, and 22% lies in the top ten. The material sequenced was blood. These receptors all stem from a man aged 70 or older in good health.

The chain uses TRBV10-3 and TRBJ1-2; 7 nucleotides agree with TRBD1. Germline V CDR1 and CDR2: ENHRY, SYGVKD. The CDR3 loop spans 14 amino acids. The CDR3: CAHRGEGVLFGYTF. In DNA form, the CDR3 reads TGTGCGCACAGGGGCGAGGGGGTCTTGTTTGGCTACACCTTC.

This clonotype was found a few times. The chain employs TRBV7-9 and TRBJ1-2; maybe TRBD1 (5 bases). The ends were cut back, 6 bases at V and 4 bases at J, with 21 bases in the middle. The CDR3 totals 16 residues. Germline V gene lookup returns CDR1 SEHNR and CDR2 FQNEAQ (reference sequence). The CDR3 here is CASSLAWKGTAYGYTF. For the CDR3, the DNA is TGTGCCAGCAGTCTAGCCTGGAAAGGGACGGCCTATGGCTACACCTTC.

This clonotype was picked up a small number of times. The CDR3, as DNA: TGTGCCAGCAGCCGAGGGCCCGAATATGAAAAACTGTTTTTT. Protein product: CASSRGPEYEKLFF. This sequence joins TRBV12-3 or TRBV12-4 and TRBJ1-4, with D unresolved. This CDR3 spans 14 amino acids. Trimming shortened V by 6 bases and J by 6 bases, and 14 bases separated the two germline ends.